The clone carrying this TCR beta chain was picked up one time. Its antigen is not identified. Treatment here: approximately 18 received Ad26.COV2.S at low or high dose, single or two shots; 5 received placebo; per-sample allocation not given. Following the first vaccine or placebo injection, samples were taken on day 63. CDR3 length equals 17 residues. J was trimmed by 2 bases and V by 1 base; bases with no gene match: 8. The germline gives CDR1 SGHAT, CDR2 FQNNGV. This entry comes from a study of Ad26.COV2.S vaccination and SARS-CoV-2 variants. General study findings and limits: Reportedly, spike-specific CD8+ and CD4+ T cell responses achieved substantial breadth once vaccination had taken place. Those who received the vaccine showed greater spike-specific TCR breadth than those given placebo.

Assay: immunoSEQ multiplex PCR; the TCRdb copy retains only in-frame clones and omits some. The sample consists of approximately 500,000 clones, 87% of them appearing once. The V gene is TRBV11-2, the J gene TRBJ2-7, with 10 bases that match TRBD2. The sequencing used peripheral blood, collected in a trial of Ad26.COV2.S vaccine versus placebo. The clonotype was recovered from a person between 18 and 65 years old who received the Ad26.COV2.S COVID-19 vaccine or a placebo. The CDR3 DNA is TGTGCCAGCAGCTTAGTCAGCGGGAGGGTGCCGACCTACGAGCAGTACTTC. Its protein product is CASSLVSGRVPTYEQYF.